This TCR beta chain comes out of a study of T-cell reconstitution after alpha-beta-depleted transplantation in children. Overall study findings and caveats: For some patients, TCRbeta diversity was high at day 60 because of recipient T cells and thymic progenitors that survived. A year had passed since transplant, and T-cell counts and diversity by then came mostly from newly produced T cells. Alpha-beta T cells about two months after transplant reportedly derived from several hundred expanded graft clones.

Molecular barcoding with unique molecular identifiers was used for the TCRbeta library. Each CDR3 protein is one row after TCRdb ran MiXCR on the PCR reads. The table has 250,000 to 400,000 distinct CDR3 sequences, approximately 23% seen once. V shed 4 bases and J shed 7 bases, with 10 bases lying between them. The CDR3 contains 12 residues. Per germline, CDR1 MNHNY and CDR2 SVGAGI (reference sequence). This clonotype was seen more than once but under ten times. What it binds is not known. The TCR originated in a male patient younger than 18 who had a stem cell transplant for acute lymphoblastic leukemia, so the T cells may come from the graft donor. Sequencing was performed on PBMCs, mostly from graft donor cells, taken 180 days after TCRalphabeta/CD19-depleted stem cell transplant. The chain carries TRBV6-6 and TRBJ1-1, with D tentatively TRBD1 (6 bases). This chain's CDR3 is CASSSRGYEAFF. CDR3 bases: TGTGCCAGCAGTTCGAGGGGGTATGAAGCTTTCTTT.